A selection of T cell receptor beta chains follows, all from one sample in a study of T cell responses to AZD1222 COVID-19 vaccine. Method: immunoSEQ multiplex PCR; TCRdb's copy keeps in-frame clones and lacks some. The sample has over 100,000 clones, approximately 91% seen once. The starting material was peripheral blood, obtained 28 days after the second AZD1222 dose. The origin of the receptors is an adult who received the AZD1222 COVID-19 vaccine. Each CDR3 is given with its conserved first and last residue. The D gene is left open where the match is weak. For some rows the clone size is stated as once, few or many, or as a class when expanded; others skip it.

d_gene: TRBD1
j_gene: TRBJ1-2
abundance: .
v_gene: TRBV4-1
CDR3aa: CASSPEEGAFYGYTF
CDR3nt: TGCGCCAGCAGCCCTGAGGAGGGGGCCTTCTATGGCTACACCTTC

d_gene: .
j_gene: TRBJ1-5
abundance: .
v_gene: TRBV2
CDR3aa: CASQGQAGQPQHF
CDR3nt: TGTGCCAGCCAGGGGCAGGCTGGTCAGCCCCAGCATTTT

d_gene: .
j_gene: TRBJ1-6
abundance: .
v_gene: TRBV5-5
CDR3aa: CASSYNSPLHF
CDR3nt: TGTGCCAGCAGCTATAATTCACCCCTCCACTTT

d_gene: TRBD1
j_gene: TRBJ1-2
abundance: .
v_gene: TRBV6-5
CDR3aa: CASSWGQGDGYTF
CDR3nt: TGTGCCAGCAGTTGGGGACAGGGGGATGGCTACACCTTC

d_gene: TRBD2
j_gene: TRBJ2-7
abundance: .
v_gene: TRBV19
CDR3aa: CASSKAAGGEQYF
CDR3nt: TGTGCCAGTAGTAAGGCGGCGGGAGGAGAGCAGTACTTC

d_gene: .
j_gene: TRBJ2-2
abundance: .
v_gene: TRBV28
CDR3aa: CASSQGTFGELFF
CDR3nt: TGTGCCAGCAGTCAAGGGACATTCGGGGAGCTGTTTTTT

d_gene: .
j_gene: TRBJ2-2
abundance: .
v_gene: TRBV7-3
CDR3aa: CASSLDRDITGELFF
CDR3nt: TGTGCCAGCAGCCTAGACCGGGACATCACCGGGGAGCTGTTTTTT

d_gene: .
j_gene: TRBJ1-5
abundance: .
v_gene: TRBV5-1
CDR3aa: CASSLDGYSTQPQHF
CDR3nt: TGCGCCAGCAGCTTGGACGGATATAGCACTCAGCCCCAGCATTTT

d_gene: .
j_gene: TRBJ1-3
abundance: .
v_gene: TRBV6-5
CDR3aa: CASSPSSGNTIYF
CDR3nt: TGTGCCAGCTCACCGAGCTCTGGAAACACCATATATTTT

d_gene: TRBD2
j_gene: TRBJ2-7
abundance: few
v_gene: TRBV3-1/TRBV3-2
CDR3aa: CASSRFSGRLSHEQYF
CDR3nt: TGTGCCAGCAGCCGCTTTAGCGGGAGGCTCTCCCACGAGCAGTACTTC

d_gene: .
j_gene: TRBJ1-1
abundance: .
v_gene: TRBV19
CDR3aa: CASSSDSRGMNTEAFF
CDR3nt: TGTGCCAGTAGTTCGGACAGCCGGGGTATGAACACTGAAGCTTTCTTT

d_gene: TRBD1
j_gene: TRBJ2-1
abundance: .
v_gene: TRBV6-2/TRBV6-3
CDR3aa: CASSYRRRQGVYNEQFF
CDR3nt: TGTGCCAGCAGTTATCGGCGGAGACAGGGTGTATACAATGAGCAGTTCTTC

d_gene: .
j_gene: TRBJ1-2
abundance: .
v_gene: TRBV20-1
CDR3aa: CSARFRDGYTF
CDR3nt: TGCAGTGCTAGGTTCCGGGATGGCTACACCTTC

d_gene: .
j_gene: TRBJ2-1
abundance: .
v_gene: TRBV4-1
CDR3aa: CASSSRYNEQFF
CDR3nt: TGCGCCAGCAGCTCTAGGTACAATGAGCAGTTCTTC

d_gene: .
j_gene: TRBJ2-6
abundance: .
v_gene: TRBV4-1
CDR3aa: CASSQDGRTVSGANVLTF
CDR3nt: TGCGCCAGCAGCCAAGACGGACGGACGGTCTCTGGGGCCAACGTCCTGACTTTC

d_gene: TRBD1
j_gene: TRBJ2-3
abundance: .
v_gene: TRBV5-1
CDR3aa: CASSLAEGAGTDTQYF
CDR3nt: TGCGCCAGCAGCTTGGCCGAGGGGGCGGGCACAGATACGCAGTATTTT

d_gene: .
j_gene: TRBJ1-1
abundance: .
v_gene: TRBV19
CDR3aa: CASRGLIDTEAFF
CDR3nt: TGTGCCAGCAGGGGCCTCATAGATACTGAAGCTTTCTTT

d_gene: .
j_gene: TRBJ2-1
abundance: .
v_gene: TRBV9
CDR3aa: CASSAPGGTAELTEQFF
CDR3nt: TGTGCCAGCAGCGCCCCCGGGGGCACAGCCGAGCTTACTGAGCAGTTCTTC

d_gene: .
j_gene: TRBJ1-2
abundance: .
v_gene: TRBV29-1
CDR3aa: CSVADGLDYGYTF
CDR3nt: TGCAGCGTTGCCGACGGTCTGGACTATGGCTACACCTTC

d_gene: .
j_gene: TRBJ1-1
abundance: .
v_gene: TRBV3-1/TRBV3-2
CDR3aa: CASSQGGLYWWGTAFF
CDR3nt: TGTGCCAGCAGCCAAGGTGGATTGTATTGGTGGGGTACCGCTTTCTTT

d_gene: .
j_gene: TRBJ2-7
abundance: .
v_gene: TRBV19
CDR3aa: CASSMPWREQKQYF
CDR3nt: TGTGCCAGTAGTATGCCCTGGCGGGAACAGAAGCAGTACTTC

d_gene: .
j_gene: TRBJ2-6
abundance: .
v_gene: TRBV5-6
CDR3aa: CASRRGLGSGANVLTF
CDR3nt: TGTGCCAGCAGGAGAGGGTTGGGATCTGGGGCCAACGTCCTGACTTTC

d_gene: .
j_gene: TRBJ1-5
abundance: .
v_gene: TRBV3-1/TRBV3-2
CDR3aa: CASSQEEREQKHF
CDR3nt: TGTGCCAGCAGCCAAGAGGAAAGGGAACAAAAGCATTTT

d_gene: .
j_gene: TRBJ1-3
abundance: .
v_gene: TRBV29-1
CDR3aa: CSVETGIGNTIYF
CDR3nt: TGCAGCGTTGAAACAGGCATAGGAAACACCATATATTTT

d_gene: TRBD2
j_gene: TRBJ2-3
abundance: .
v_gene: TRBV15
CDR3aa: CATSRPQLAGVPSTDTQYF
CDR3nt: TGTGCCACCAGCAGACCCCAACTAGCGGGGGTTCCTAGCACAGATACGCAGTATTTT

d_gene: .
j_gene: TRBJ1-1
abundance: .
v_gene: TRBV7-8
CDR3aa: CASSFVNTEAFF
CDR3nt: TGTGCCAGCAGCTTTGTGAACACTGAAGCTTTCTTT